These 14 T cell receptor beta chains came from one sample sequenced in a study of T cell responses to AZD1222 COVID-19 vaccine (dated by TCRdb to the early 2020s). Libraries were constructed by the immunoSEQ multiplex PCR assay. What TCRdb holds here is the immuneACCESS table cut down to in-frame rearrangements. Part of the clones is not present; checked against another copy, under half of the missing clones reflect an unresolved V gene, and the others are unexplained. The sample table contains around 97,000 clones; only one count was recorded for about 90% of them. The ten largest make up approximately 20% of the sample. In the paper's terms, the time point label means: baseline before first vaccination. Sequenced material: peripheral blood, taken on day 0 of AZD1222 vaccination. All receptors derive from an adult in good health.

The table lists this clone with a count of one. CDR3 sequence: CASSLRGQGGDTQYF. The DNA of the CDR3 is TGTGCCAGCAGCTTGCGGGGACAGGGAGGGGATACGCAGTATTTT. The rearrangement joins TRBV13 to TRBJ2-3; 9 nucleotides agree with TRBD1. CDR1 and CDR2 from the germline V gene are PRHDT and FYEKMQ (reference sequence). The junction had 7 bases not matched to a gene; V was cut back by 3 bases and J by 6 bases. This CDR3 contains 15 residues. The variable domain in full, with the rest retrieved from reference TRBV13 and TRBJ2-3, is AAGVIQSPRHLIKEKRETATLKCYPIPRHDTVYWYQQGPGQDPQFLISFYEKMQSDKGSIPDRFSAQQFSDYHSELNMSSLELGDSALYFCASSLRGQGGDTQYFGPGTRLTVL.

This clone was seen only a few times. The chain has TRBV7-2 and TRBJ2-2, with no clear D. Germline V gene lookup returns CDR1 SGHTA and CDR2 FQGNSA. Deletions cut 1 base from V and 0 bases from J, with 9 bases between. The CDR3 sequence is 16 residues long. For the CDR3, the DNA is TGTGCCAGCAGCTTAGTGCGCGGAGCGAACACCGGGGAGCTGTTTTTT. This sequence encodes CASSLVRGANTGELFF.

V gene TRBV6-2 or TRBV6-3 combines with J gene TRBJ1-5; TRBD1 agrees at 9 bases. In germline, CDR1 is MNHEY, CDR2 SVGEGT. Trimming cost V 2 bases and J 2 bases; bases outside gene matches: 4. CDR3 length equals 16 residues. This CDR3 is CASSYGDRAGNQPQHF. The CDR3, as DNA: TGTGCCAGCAGTTACGGGGACAGGGCAGGCAATCAGCCCCAGCATTTT.

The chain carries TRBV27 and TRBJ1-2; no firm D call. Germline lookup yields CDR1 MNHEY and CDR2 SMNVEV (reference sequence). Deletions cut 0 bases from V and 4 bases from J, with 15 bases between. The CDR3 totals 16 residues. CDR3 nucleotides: TGTGCCAGCAGTTTATCGTGGGGTACAGAAAGCTATGGCTACACCTTC. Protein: CASSLSWGTESYGYTF.

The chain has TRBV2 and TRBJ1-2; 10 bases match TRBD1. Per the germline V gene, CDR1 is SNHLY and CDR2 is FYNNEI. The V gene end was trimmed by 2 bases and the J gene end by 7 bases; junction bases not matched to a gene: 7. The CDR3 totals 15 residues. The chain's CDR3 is CASSEKGDRGFGYTF. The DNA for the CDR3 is TGTGCCAGCAGTGAAAAAGGGGACAGGGGTTTTGGCTACACCTTC. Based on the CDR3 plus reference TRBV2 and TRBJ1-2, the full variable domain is EPEVTQTPSHQVTQMGQEVILRCVPISNHLYFYWYRQILGQKVEFLVSFYNNEISEKSEIFDDQFSVERPDGSNFTLKIRSTKLEDSAMYFCASSEKGDRGFGYTFGSGTRLTVV.

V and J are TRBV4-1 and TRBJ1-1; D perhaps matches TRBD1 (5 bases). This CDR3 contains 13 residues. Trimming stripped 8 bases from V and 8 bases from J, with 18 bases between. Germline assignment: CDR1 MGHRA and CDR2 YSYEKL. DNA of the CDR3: TGCGCCAGCCGGGTGGATGAGGGGAAGGAAGCTTTCTTT. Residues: CASRVDEGKEAFF.

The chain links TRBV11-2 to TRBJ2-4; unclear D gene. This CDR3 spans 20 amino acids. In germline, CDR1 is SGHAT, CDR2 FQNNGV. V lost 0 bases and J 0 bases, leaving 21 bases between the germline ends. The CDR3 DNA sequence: TGTGCCAGCAGCTTAGAGTATAGGCTTACTGGCCCCTTAGCCAAAAACATTCAGTACTTC. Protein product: CASSLEYRLTGPLAKNIQYF.

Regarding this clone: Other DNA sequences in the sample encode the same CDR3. The CDR3 loop reads CASSLVGESYNEQFF. CDR3 DNA sequence: TGCGCCAGCAGCTTGGTAGGGGAAAGTTACAATGAGCAGTTCTTC. The chain is built from TRBV5-1 and TRBJ2-1; a weak D match, TRBD1 (5 bases). Germline-derived CDR1 and CDR2 are SGHRS and YFSETQ. This CDR3 region has 15 residues. V gave up 0 bases and J gave up 4 bases, with 11 bases separating them.

CDR3: CASSPTGVKTGELFF. The CDR3 nucleotides read TGCGCCAGCAGCCCGACAGGGGTAAAAACCGGGGAGCTGTTTTTT. The chain couples TRBV5-1 to TRBJ2-2; 8 positions agree with TRBD1. Germline-derived CDR1 and CDR2 are SGHRS and YFSETQ. J gave up 5 bases and V 4 bases, and 7 bases lay outside the gene matches. The CDR3 length is 15 residues.

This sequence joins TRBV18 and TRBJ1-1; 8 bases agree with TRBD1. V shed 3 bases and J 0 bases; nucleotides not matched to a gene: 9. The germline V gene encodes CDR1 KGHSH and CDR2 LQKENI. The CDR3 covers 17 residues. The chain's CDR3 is CASSPMTGVLMNTEAFF. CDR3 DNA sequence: TGTGCCAGCTCACCTATGACAGGGGTCCTCATGAACACTGAAGCTTTCTTT. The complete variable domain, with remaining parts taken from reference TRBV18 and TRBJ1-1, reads NAGVMQNPRHLVRRRGQEARLRCSPMKGHSHVYWYRQLPEEGLKFMVYLQKENIIDESGMPKERFSAEFPKEGPSILRIQQVVRGDSAAYFCASSPMTGVLMNTEAFFGQGTRLTVV.

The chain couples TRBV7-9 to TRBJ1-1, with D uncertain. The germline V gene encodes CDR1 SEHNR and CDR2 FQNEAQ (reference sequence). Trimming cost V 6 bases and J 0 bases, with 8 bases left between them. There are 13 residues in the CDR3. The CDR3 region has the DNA TGTGCCAGCAGTTTCGCAGTGAACACTGAAGCTTTCTTT. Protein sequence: CASSFAVNTEAFF.

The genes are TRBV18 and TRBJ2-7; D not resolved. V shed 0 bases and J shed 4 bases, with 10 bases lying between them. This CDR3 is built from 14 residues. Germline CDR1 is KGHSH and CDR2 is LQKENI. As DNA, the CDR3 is TGTGCCAGCTCACCACCACTCAACACGTACGAGCAGTACTTC. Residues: CASSPPLNTYEQYF. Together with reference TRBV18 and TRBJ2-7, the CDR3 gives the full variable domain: NAGVMQNPRHLVRRRGQEARLRCSPMKGHSHVYWYRQLPEEGLKFMVYLQKENIIDESGMPKERFSAEFPKEGPSILRIQQVVRGDSAAYFCASSPPLNTYEQYFGPGTRLTVT.

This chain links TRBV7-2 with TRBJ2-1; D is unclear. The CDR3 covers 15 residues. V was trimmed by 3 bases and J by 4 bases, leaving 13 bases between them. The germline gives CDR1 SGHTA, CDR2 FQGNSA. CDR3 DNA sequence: TGTGCCAGCAGCTTGCCCCCTGTGGGATACAATGAGCAGTTCTTC. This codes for CASSLPPVGYNEQFF.

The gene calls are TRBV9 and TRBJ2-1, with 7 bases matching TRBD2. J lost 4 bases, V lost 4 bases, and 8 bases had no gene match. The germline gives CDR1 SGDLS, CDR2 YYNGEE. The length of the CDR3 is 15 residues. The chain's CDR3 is CASSLTGLLYNEQFF. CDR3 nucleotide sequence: TGTGCCAGCAGCCTAACGGGACTATTATACAATGAGCAGTTCTTC.